This T cell receptor (beta chain) appears in the sequencing data of a study of T cell responses to AZD1222 COVID-19 vaccine. The study, taken as a whole, reports: Only after the peak T cell response were repertoires sampled. Close to half of spike-specific TCRs reportedly recognize unmutated variant regions. Donors were chiefly white British, with a greater number of females, and clonal diversity was perhaps underestimated.

To note about this clone: The target antigen is unknown.

Only in-frame clones appear in the TCRdb table, and some are missing; sequencing was by immunoSEQ multiplex PCR. The repertoire consists of around 160,000 clones, with more than 70% occurring once and the leading ten covering approximately 16%. Germline CDR1 reads LGHDT; CDR2 reads YNNKEL (reference sequence). With 3 bases removed from V and 0 bases from J, the gap between germline ends came to 9 bases. The CDR3 runs to 14 residues. Source: peripheral blood, taken on day 0 of AZD1222 vaccination. The receptor's source is an adult in good health. The gene calls are TRBV3-1 (or the pseudogene TRBV3-2) and TRBJ2-7; D not certain. The CDR3, as DNA: TGTGCCAGCAGCCAGATATTAAGCTCCTACGAGCAGTACTTC. This encodes CASSQILSSYEQYF.